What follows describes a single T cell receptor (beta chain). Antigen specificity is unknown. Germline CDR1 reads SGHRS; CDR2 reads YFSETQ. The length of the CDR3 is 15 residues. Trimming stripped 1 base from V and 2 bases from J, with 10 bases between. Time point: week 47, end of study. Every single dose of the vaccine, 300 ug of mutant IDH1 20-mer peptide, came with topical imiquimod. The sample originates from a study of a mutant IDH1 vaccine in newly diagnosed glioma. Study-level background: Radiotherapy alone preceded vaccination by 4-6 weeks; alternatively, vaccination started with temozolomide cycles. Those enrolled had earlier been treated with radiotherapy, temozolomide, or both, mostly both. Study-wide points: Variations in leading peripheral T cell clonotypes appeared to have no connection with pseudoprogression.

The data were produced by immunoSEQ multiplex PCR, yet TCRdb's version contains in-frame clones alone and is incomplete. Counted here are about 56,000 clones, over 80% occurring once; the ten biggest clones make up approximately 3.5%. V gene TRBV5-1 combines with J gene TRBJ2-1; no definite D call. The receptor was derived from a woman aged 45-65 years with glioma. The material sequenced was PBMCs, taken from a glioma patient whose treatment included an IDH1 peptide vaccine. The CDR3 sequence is CASSLSGLTYNEQFF. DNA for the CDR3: TGCGCCAGCAGCTTGTCAGGATTAACCTACAATGAGCAGTTCTTC.